This entry lists 14 T cell receptor beta chains sequenced from one sample in a study of regulatory T cells in long-lasting Graves disease. Through Arm-PCR of CDR3 regions and iRepertoire HTBI primers, TCR beta libraries were built. TCRdb processed the multiplex PCR reads anew with MiXCR; each CDR3 protein has one entry. The data hold under 450,000 distinct CDR3 sequences, with around a quarter observed a single time. Noted time point: persistent/refractory GD, antithyroid drugs over 5 years with positive TRAb. TCR sequences were obtained from RNA taken from PBMCs. Specimen: peripheral blood mononuclear cells (PBMCs), collected when the disease was refractory, from a patient treated with antithyroid drugs. All receptors come from a female donor with Graves disease.

This chain links TRBV28 with TRBJ2-1, with D perhaps matching TRBD2 (6 bases). There are 12 residues in the CDR3. Per the germline V gene, CDR1 is MDHEN and CDR2 is SYDVKM. Trimming removed 8 bases from V and 4 bases from J, with 9 bases in between. The CDR3, as DNA: TGTGCCAGCGGGAGGTGGTACAATGAGCAGTTCTTC. It specifies CASGRWYNEQFF.

This clonotype has a handful of counts. The V and J genes are TRBV20-1 and TRBJ2-4, with D hard to call. Near its end, the DNA agrees better with TRBJ2-7, so the J call may be wrong. This CDR3 has 13 amino acids. Looked up from germline, CDR1 is DFQATT and CDR2 is SNEGSKA (reference sequence). As DNA, the CDR3 is TGCAGTGCCCGTAAAGGGTTCTCCTACGAGCAGTACTTC. Residues: CSARKGFSYEQYF.

The chain carries TRBV7-2 and TRBJ1-2; D unresolved. The V end lost 1 base, the J end lost 4 bases, and 7 bases lay between the germline ends. Germline CDR1 is SGHTA and CDR2 is FQGNSA. This CDR3 comprises 13 residues. The CDR3, as DNA: TGTGCCAGCAGCTTAGACTTTGCCTATGGCTACACCTTC. As protein: CASSLDFAYGYTF.

This clonotype was picked up many times. Its ends do not fully match the called genes, so a read error is possible. The chain employs TRBV20-1 and TRBJ2-7; 7 bases agree with TRBD1. Germline V gives CDR1 DFQATT, CDR2 SNEGSKA (reference sequence). The CDR3 is 12 amino acids. The CDR3 loop is CSARTNTGVSDF. The CDR3 DNA is TGCAGTGCTAGAACTAACACAGGGGTATCTGACTTC.

V gene TRBV30 combines with J gene TRBJ1-5; D uncertain. The CDR3 totals 14 residues. V was shortened by 2 bases and J by 4 bases, with 12 bases between the two germline ends. CDR1 is GTSNPN, CDR2 SVGIG, per germline (reference sequence). The CDR3, as DNA: TGTGCCTGGAGTTCTTACTCTTCTAATCAGCCCCAGCATTTT. It encodes CAWSSYSSNQPQHF.

The J gene is TRBJ2-2, the V gene TRBV10-3; D uncertain. Germline CDR1 and CDR2: ENHRY and SYGVKD. V lost 10 bases and J lost 0, with 12 bases in between. CDR3 size: 14 residues. The CDR3 DNA reads TGTGCCACCCAGGTCGGGTCGAACACCGGGGAGCTGTTTTTT. Translated: CATQVGSNTGELFF.

Worth noting for this clonotype: One end of the junction varies from germline; a read error may be responsible. The rearrangement uses TRBV30 and TRBJ1-1; D is undetermined. The germline V gene encodes CDR1 GTSNPN and CDR2 SVGIG (reference sequence). The CDR3 sequence is 12 residues long. The CDR3 spells CAWSGDNTEASF. CDR3 DNA: TGTGCCTGGAGCGGGGATAACACTGAAGCTTCCTTT.

This clonotype appeared a single time. As DNA, the CDR3 is TGCGCCAGCAGCTTGGAATCGTCTACCACCTACAATGAGCAGTTCTTC. Translation: CASSLESSTTYNEQFF. The chain uses TRBV5-1 and TRBJ2-1; no clear D. Germline CDR1 SGHRS, CDR2 YFSETQ. This CDR3 region has 16 residues. V was pared by 0 bases and J by 2 bases, with 12 bases between. The full variable domain, in which reference TRBV5-1 and TRBJ2-1 provide the parts outside the CDR3, is KAGVTQTPRYLIKTRGQQVTLSCSPISGHRSVSWYQQTPGQGLQFLFEYFSETQRNKGNFPGRFSGRQFSNSRSEMNVSTLELGDSALYLCASSLESSTTYNEQFFGPGTRLTVL.

The table lists this clonotype with many counts. This chain links TRBV28 with TRBJ2-7; D remains unclear. CDR1 and CDR2 from the germline V gene are MDHEN and SYDVKM. V lost 5 bases, J lost 6 bases, and 14 bases lay in between. There are 13 residues in the CDR3. CDR3 in amino acids: CASSLPDTIEQYF. The CDR3 bases are TGTGCCAGCAGTCTCCCTGACACTATCGAGCAGTACTTC.

In this sample, this clonotype turned up a few times. The V gene is TRBV20-1, the J gene TRBJ1-5; D is ambiguous. The CDR3 contains 15 residues. The V gene's germline CDR1 is DFQATT and CDR2 SNEGSKA (reference sequence). Between the trimmed V and J ends, which lost 3 bases and 4 bases, there was a span of 16 bases. CDR3 DNA sequence: TGCAGTGCTAGTTTTTCCGCCTCGCCTAATCAGCCCCAGCATTTT. Protein product: CSASFSASPNQPQHF.

This chain joins TRBV19 and TRBJ2-7; D is ambiguous. V lost 7 bases to trimming and J lost 3 bases, with 13 bases between them. Germline V gene data show CDR1 as LNHDA and CDR2 as SQIVND (reference sequence). This CDR3 contains 13 residues. The chain's CDR3 is CASTVQHGYEQYF. CDR3 bases: TGTGCCAGTACCGTACAACACGGCTACGAGCAGTACTTC.

The chain combines TRBV7-2 with TRBJ1-5, with unresolved D. Germline V gene data show CDR1 as SGHTA and CDR2 as FQGNSA. The V and J ends lost 5 bases and 4 bases respectively, with 18 bases between them. CDR3 length: 16 amino acids. CDR3 DNA sequence: TGTGCCAGCAGCCCCAGTACCGGCGCGATAAATCAGCCCCAGCATTTT. Translated, it gives CASSPSTGAINQPQHF.

Many counts were recorded for this clonotype. J is TRBJ1-2 and V is TRBV6-5; TRBD1 matches 10 bases. The ends lost 0 bases at V and 7 bases at J; junction bases unmatched: 2. The CDR3 length is 14 residues. Looked up from germline, CDR1 is MNHEY and CDR2 is SVGAGI. The DNA of the CDR3 is TGTGCCAGCAGTTACTCGGGACAGGGGTTTGGCTACACCTTC. Translated, it gives CASSYSGQGFGYTF.

At least ten counts were recorded for this clonotype. The V and J genes are TRBV12-3 or TRBV12-4 and TRBJ2-7; weak D call: TRBD2 (7 bases). The CDR3 spans 13 residues. The germline V and J ends were trimmed by 7 bases and 1 base, with 11 bases remaining between them. In DNA form, the CDR3 reads TGTGCCAGCAAGGGGGGGGCTTCCTACGAGCAGTACTTC. It yields the protein CASKGGASYEQYF.